This T cell receptor beta chain was obtained from a study of technical replicates of blood from four donors (dated by TCRdb to the late 2010s). The CDR3 starts with the cysteine, ends with the phenylalanine, and has 15 residues. The DNA shown is the 45-base CDR3, in frame from base 1. From a lookup of the germline V gene, CDR1 and CDR2 are SNHLY and FYNNEI. V is trimmed back by 6 bases and J by 3 bases, and the junction contains 8 bases that no gene match accounts for. In regard to this clone: Its antigen is not yet known. No base quality information exists; no much larger clone differs at one position.

Libraries were prepared through the immunoSEQ multiplex PCR assay. The clones in this table, taken by TCRdb from immuneACCESS, are in-frame only. Not every clone is retained; where verified, under half of the shortfall comes from an unresolved V gene, and the cause of the rest is unknown. This sample lists tens of thousands of clones; 90% were detected once. The ten largest clones add up to roughly 4.5% of the sample. Sequences were obtained from PBMCs. This sequence was found in a human donor in good health. Some clones in this sample may be carry-over from other donors' samples. This chain joins TRBV2 to TRBJ2-7, with 10 bases matching TRBD1. Read as DNA, the sequence is TGTGCCAGCAGGGCGGACAGGGGGTCTCTCTACGAGCAGTACTTC. Its amino acids are CASRADRGSLYEQYF.